A selection of T cell receptor beta chains follows, all from one sample in a study of cytomegalovirus exposure and HLA in healthy donors. Here immunoSEQ multiplex PCR was the method, and the copy in TCRdb shows in-frame clones only, minus some. The table lists under 85,000 clones, 60% to 85% of them singletons. Material: PBMCs. The receptors shown here come from a man in his forties in good health and CMV-seronegative. CDR3s leave out the opening cysteine and the closing phenylalanine or tryptophan. The D gene is left open where the match is weak. Part of the rows lack a size; the others show once, few, many or a class for expanded clones.

TRBJ1-1 TRBD1 - TRBV7-3 ASSVPGQGFRANTEAF
TRBJ2-1 TRBD2 - TRBV2 ASRADSSGLAGGPEEQF
TRBJ2-7 TRBD1 - TRBV7-9 ASSSGTGYVEQY
TRBJ2-1 TRBD2 few TRBV4-1 ASSSPGLAGGNNRDEQF
TRBJ1-1 - - TRBV19 ASVSREGGAF
TRBJ1-5 - - TRBV6-6 ASSYSRGRYNQPQH
TRBJ2-6 - - TRBV5-1 ASSLASSSGANVLT
TRBJ2-7 - - TRBV10-3 AISEVMRGPTYEQY
TRBJ2-1 - - TRBV25-1 ASSGPTPLTYNEQF
TRBJ2-1 - - TRBV19 ASRTRGVNEQF
TRBJ2-1 TRBD1 - TRBV13 ASSAEGAREQF
TRBJ2-3 - - TRBV29-1 SVDLGASITDTQY
TRBJ2-3 TRBD2 - TRBV19 ASSTGLAGTDTQY
TRBJ2-7 TRBD2 - TRBV27 ASRTSGTSYEQY
TRBJ1-1 - - TRBV13 ASSLGGRGTEAF
TRBJ2-4 TRBD2 - TRBV10-2 ASSDWSGSGKNIQY
TRBJ2-1 TRBD2 - TRBV2 ASSEVVAGEGF
TRBJ1-1 TRBD1 - TRBV6-6 ASSYSSPDRGAEAF
TRBJ1-4 - once TRBV21-1 ARGRGNEKLF
- - - TRBV10-1 ASINYEQY
TRBJ2-5 - few TRBV5-1 ASRDTAGGETQY
TRBJ1-2 - few TRBV5-1 ASSLGGLAGDYT
TRBJ1-2 TRBD1 - TRBV6-1 ASSEPAGTGYGYT
TRBJ1-2 TRBD1 - TRBV9 ASSVGQSLNYGYT
TRBJ2-5 TRBD1 - TRBV10-3 AIRGTEKGETQY
- TRBD1 - TRBV5-6 ASSGGGWVTYEQY
TRBJ1-2 - few TRBV7-9 ASNPALGRGYGYT
TRBJ2-7 TRBD2 - TRBV2 ASSGRTRSYEQY
TRBJ2-3 - - TRBV4-1 ASSPLGRKRATDTQY
TRBJ2-7 - - TRBV6-1 ASSLSRLAIHEQY
TRBJ2-1 - - TRBV5-1 ASSLASSSSYNEQF
TRBJ2-7 - - TRBV12-5 ASGFVGGPTYEQY
TRBJ2-3 - - TRBV27 ASSSFHRVIPDTQY
TRBJ2-3 - - TRBV7-9 SSSVSTDTQY
TRBJ1-3 TRBD1 few TRBV18 ASSPDQGVGNTIY
TRBJ1-6 - - TRBV28 ASSFRPSNSPLH
TRBJ1-1 TRBD1 - TRBV6-1 ASSEVGTGGTEAF
TRBJ2-5 TRBD2 - TRBV5-1 ASSAGLAGGSGTQY
TRBJ2-5 TRBD1 - TRBV19 ASSKQGQETQY
TRBJ1-2 TRBD1 - TRBV6-5 ASSYGQGLNGYT
TRBJ1-1 - - TRBV19 ASSPRRSNTEAF
TRBJ2-7 TRBD2 - TRBV5-5 ASSLGLAGEQTYEQY
TRBJ2-1 TRBD2 - TRBV11-2 ASSTLAGLNEQF
TRBJ1-5 TRBD1 few TRBV19 ASSIFGTGVQPQH
TRBJ2-5 - - TRBV2 ASRRDRQETQY
TRBJ2-3 - - TRBV21-1 ASSKEPGGGTDTQY
TRBJ2-3 TRBD1 - TRBV6-5 ASRPTGADTQY